This TCR beta chain was profiled in a study of blood T cells in healthy people across ages. Study as a whole: Every two T cells gave about one barcoded beta molecule via template switching.

Together with a sample-barcoded 5' primer, a J-beta primer mix was included in a second PCR lasting roughly 6 to 12 cycles. MiXCR, applied by TCRdb to the 5' RACE reads, yields one record per CDR3 protein. The sample carries some 550,000 distinct CDR3 sequences, around 50% recorded once. RNA extraction gave at least 5 micrograms of total RNA per sample. Study-level results: Conclusively comparing naive with antigen-experienced cells was impossible with unsorted PBMCs. Diversity was higher, and naive CD4+ cells more numerous, in long-lived donors than in aged donors.

Germline V gene sequence: CDR1 SGDLS, CDR2 YYNGEE. This CDR3 region has 16 residues. Trimming took off 3 bases at V and 2 bases at J, with 16 bases between the two ends. Points on this clonotype: The antigen is not known.

The clonotype comes from an elderly man in good health. The V gene is TRBV9, the J gene TRBJ2-3; the D gene could be TRBD1 or TRBD2 (6 bases each). The sequenced sample was blood. The CDR3 coding sequence is TGTGCCAGCAGCGAAGGACGGGGGCACAACACAGATACGCAGTATTTT. It encodes CASSEGRGHNTDTQYF.